The 27 T cell receptor beta chains given below trace back to one sample, sequenced in a study of blood T cell repertoires in COVID-19. Assay used: immunoSEQ multiplex PCR; TCRdb lists only in-frame clones, some missing. Of roughly 40,000 clones listed, about nine tenths were seen once; the top ten hold 6.1%. The material sequenced was peripheral blood. These receptors were obtained from a human donor in a cohort sampled during active COVID-19.

CDR3 nucleotide sequence: TGTGCCATCAGTGATTCAGGCTACGAGCAGTACTTC. The encoded protein is CAISDSGYEQYF. The chain employs TRBV10-3 and TRBJ2-7; D call uncertain. V lost 3 bases and J 3 bases, leaving 6 bases between the germline ends. The length of the CDR3 is 12 residues. Germline CDR1 and CDR2: ENHRY and SYGVKD.

The rearrangement joins TRBV18 to TRBJ1-2; D is possibly TRBD1 (5 bases). Trimming took 5 bases from V and 8 from J, leaving 15 bases between them. CDR3 length: 13 residues. Germline V gene sequence: CDR1 KGHSH, CDR2 LQKENI. CDR3 DNA sequence: TGTGCCAGCTCATCTGACAGATTTTCGGGCTACACCTTC. Translating gives CASSSDRFSGYTF.

The J gene is TRBJ2-1, the V gene TRBV30, with 7 bases identical to TRBD2. This CDR3 comprises 17 residues. J was trimmed by 9 bases and V by 0 bases; bases with no gene match: 17. From germline, CDR1 is GTSNPN and CDR2 SVGIG (reference sequence). CDR3 nucleotides: TGTGCCTGGAGTGTACTAGGGGAACTAGCGATCAAGGGTGAGCAGTTCTTC. This codes for CAWSVLGELAIKGEQFF.

The rearrangement links TRBV19 to TRBJ1-5; D call uncertain. CDR1 LNHDA and CDR2 SQIVND come from the germline V gene (reference sequence). This CDR3 is 15 amino acids long. V lost 7 bases and J lost 0, with 13 bases in between. DNA for the CDR3: TGTGCCAGTAATACCGACGGGTATAGCAATCAGCCCCAGCATTTT. Protein sequence: CASNTDGYSNQPQHF. The whole variable domain, filled in from reference TRBV19 and TRBJ1-5, reads DGGITQSPKYLFRKEGQNVTLSCEQNLNHDAMYWYRQDPGQGLRLIYYSQIVNDFQKGDIAEGYSVSREKKESFPLTVTSAQKNPTAFYLCASNTDGYSNQPQHFGDGTRLSIL.

This chain connects TRBV29-1 to TRBJ1-1; 7 positions match TRBD1. CDR1 and CDR2 (germline): SQVTM, ANQGSEA. The CDR3 is made up of 13 amino acids. J gave up 3 bases and V 8 bases, and 9 bases lay outside the gene matches. The CDR3 loop reads CSPRDSVDTEAFF. The CDR3 nucleotides are TGCAGCCCTAGGGACAGCGTGGACACTGAAGCTTTCTTT.

The V call is TRBV24-1, the J call TRBJ2-7; 8 bases map to TRBD1. The J segment lost 9 bases and the V segment lost 4 bases, leaving 7 bases of the junction unmatched. This CDR3 contains 13 residues. CDR1 and CDR2 (germline): KGHDR, SFDVKD. CDR3 amino acids: CATSDGQGRGQYF. Written as DNA, the CDR3 is TGTGCCACCAGTGACGGACAGGGTCGGGGGCAGTACTTC.

This rearrangement joins TRBV7-9 to TRBJ2-5; D uncertain. Germline V CDR1 and CDR2: SEHNR, FQNEAQ (reference sequence). The CDR3 runs 15 residues. V shed 0 bases and J shed 2 bases, with 10 bases lying between them. The CDR3 region has the DNA TGTGCCAGCAGCTTAGCGCAGGTTACACAAGAGACCCAGTACTTC. The encoded protein is CASSLAQVTQETQYF.

The rearrangement links TRBV10-1 to TRBJ2-2; possible D gene TRBD2, 5 bases. Germline-derived CDR1 and CDR2 are WNHNN and SYGVQD (reference sequence). Trimming shortened V by 8 bases and J by 4 bases, and 20 bases separated the two germline ends. The CDR3 is 16 amino acids. CDR3 protein: CASSRRSGMGTGELFF. CDR3 DNA sequence: TGCGCCAGCTCGCGACGGTCGGGGATGGGCACCGGGGAGCTGTTTTTT.

Only one count was recorded for this clone. This chain joins TRBV3-1 (or the pseudogene TRBV3-2) and TRBJ2-1; 12 nucleotides match TRBD2. The V and J ends lost 2 bases and 0 bases, in that order; junction bases with no gene match: 8. Germline V gene data show CDR1 as LGHDT and CDR2 as YNNKEL (reference sequence). This CDR3 is built from 19 residues. CDR3 loop: CASSQRTSGTFRSYNEQFF. The CDR3 nucleotides read TGTGCCAGCAGCCAAAGGACTAGCGGGACGTTTCGCTCCTACAATGAGCAGTTCTTC.

The rearrangement joins TRBV5-8 to TRBJ2-7; no reliable D call. Trimming removed 4 bases from V and 6 bases from J, with 8 bases in between. There are 11 residues in the CDR3. CDR1 and CDR2 (germline): SGHTS, YDEGEE. Written as DNA, the CDR3 is TGTGCCAGCAGCCGACTGATCGAGCAGTACTTC. Translation gives CASSRLIEQYF. The full variable domain, completed using reference TRBV5-8 and TRBJ2-7, is EAGVTQSPTHLIKTRGQQATLRCSPISGHTSVYWYQQALGLGLQFLLWYDEGEERNRGNFPPRFSGRQFPNYSSELNVNALELEDSALYLCASSRLIEQYFGPGTRLTVT.

The chain has TRBV19 and TRBJ2-7, with 7 nucleotides matching TRBD1. After removal of 3 bases from V and 3 bases from J, the junction contained 8 bases not matched to a gene. The V gene's germline CDR1 is LNHDA and CDR2 SQIVND (reference sequence). The CDR3 has 15 residues. The CDR3 is CASSIAPGTVYEQYF. CDR3 sequence (DNA): TGTGCCAGTAGTATTGCTCCCGGGACAGTCTACGAGCAGTACTTC.

The rearrangement links TRBV12-3 or TRBV12-4 to TRBJ2-7; possible D gene TRBD1, 6 bases. Trimming stripped 5 bases from V and 6 bases from J, with 14 bases between. This CDR3 is 13 amino acids long. In DNA, the CDR3 is TGTGCCAGCAGTAACACAGGGTTACCCGAGCAGTACTTC. It codes for CASSNTGLPEQYF.

This clone was recorded a few times. The chain has TRBV19 and TRBJ2-2, with 8 nucleotides matching TRBD2. The V gene end was trimmed by 4 bases and the J gene end by 7 bases; junction bases not matched to a gene: 8. The CDR3 sequence is 15 residues long. The germline CDR1 and CDR2 sequences are LNHDA and SQIVND (reference sequence). The chain's CDR3 is CASSRGLVDGGELFF. CDR3 nucleotide sequence: TGTGCCAGTAGTAGGGGACTAGTCGACGGCGGGGAGCTGTTTTTT.

This chain uses TRBV3-1 (or the pseudogene TRBV3-2) with TRBJ2-6; 9 bases map to TRBD1. The CDR3 runs 17 residues. Trimming cost V 3 bases and J 1 base; bases outside gene matches: 4. The germline V gene has CDR1 LGHDT and CDR2 YNNKEL (reference sequence). CDR3 residues: CASSQGQGRSGANVLTF. The CDR3 region has the DNA TGTGCCAGCAGCCAGGGACAGGGCAGATCTGGGGCCAACGTCCTGACTTTC.

The rearrangement uses TRBV19 and TRBJ1-2; D remains unclear. Germline V gives CDR1 LNHDA, CDR2 SQIVND (reference sequence). Trimming removed 9 bases at V and 0 bases at J, with 8 bases between. CDR3 length equals 12 residues. CDR3 amino acids: CASAEANYGYTF. The CDR3 DNA follows: TGTGCCAGCGCGGAAGCTAACTATGGCTACACCTTC.

CDR3 in DNA: TGTGCCAGCAGTGGCCGAGGAGGGCCCGGTTGGAACGAGCAGTACTTC. It yields the protein CASSGRGGPGWNEQYF. This rearrangement joins TRBV28 to TRBJ2-7, with a weak D call TRBD2 (6 bases). CDR1 and CDR2 (germline): MDHEN, SYDVKM. Between the trimmed V and J ends, which lost 5 bases and 5 bases, there was a span of 22 bases. This CDR3 comprises 16 residues.

The V gene is TRBV11-2, the J gene TRBJ2-7, with TRBD2 matching over 8 bases. The CDR3 sequence is 15 residues long. Germline CDR1 SGHAT, CDR2 FQNNGV. With 1 base clipped from V and 5 bases from J, the junction kept 7 bases outside the gene matches. CDR3 nucleotides: TGTGCCAGCAGCTTAGGGGAACGGACTAGCAACGAGCAGTACTTC. Translating it yields CASSLGERTSNEQYF.

The rearrangement links TRBV19 to TRBJ2-7; D not certain. Trimming stripped 3 bases from V and 2 bases from J, with 8 bases between. CDR1 and CDR2 from the germline V gene are LNHDA and SQIVND (reference sequence). CDR3 size: 13 residues. The CDR3 is CASSIGVAYEQYF. In nucleotides, the CDR3 is TGTGCCAGTAGTATCGGAGTAGCCTACGAGCAGTACTTC. Full variable domain (rest looked up from reference TRBV19 and TRBJ2-7): DGGITQSPKYLFRKEGQNVTLSCEQNLNHDAMYWYRQDPGQGLRLIYYSQIVNDFQKGDIAEGYSVSREKKESFPLTVTSAQKNPTAFYLCASSIGVAYEQYFGPGTRLTVT.

The V and J genes are TRBV4-1 and TRBJ2-7, with TRBD1 matching over 7 bases. The germline V gene has CDR1 MGHRA and CDR2 YSYEKL. V lost 1 base to trimming and J lost 2 bases; unmatched junction nucleotides: 8. The length of the CDR3 is 16 residues. The CDR3 coding sequence is TGCGCCAGCAGCCAAGGAGTTCCCGGGACAGCCTACGAGCAGTACTTC. Its protein is CASSQGVPGTAYEQYF.

The V call is TRBV25-1, the J call TRBJ2-1; TRBD1 agrees at 11 bases. The CDR3 sequence is 14 residues long. The V and J ends lost 4 bases and 8 bases, in that order; junction bases with no gene match: 4. Germline V gene data show CDR1 as MGHDK and CDR2 as SYGVNS. In DNA, the CDR3 is TGTGCCAGCAGTGGCGGACAGGGGGCCTATGAGCAGTTCTTC. Its translation: CASSGGQGAYEQFF.

On this clone itself: At the DNA level, this CDR3 is encoded by other sequences in the same sample as well. The chain uses TRBV2 and TRBJ1-4; 7 bases align to TRBD1. Germline assignment: CDR1 SNHLY and CDR2 FYNNEI. Germline trimming cut 6 bases from V and 8 bases from J; bases unmatched to any gene: 6. The CDR3 spans 13 residues. The CDR3 nucleotides read TGTGCCAGCAGGGGGCAGGGACAGGAAAAACTGTTTTTT. Protein: CASRGQGQEKLFF.

The CDR3 DNA reads as TGTGCCAGCAGCTTAGACGAGTACAATGAGCAGTTCTTC. This gives the protein CASSLDEYNEQFF. This sequence joins TRBV7-9 and TRBJ2-1; no clear D gene. This CDR3 has 13 residues. V gave up 1 base and J gave up 4 bases, with 5 bases separating them. Germline CDR1 SEHNR, CDR2 FQNEAQ (reference sequence).

The chain recombines TRBV7-9 with TRBJ2-7; 14 bases are shared with TRBD2. Per the germline V gene, CDR1 is SEHNR and CDR2 is FQNEAQ (reference sequence). This CDR3 spans 15 amino acids. V was clipped by 5 bases and J by 6 bases; unmatched bases: 6. CDR3 in amino acids: CASSQGTSGRREQYF. The CDR3 DNA reads as TGTGCCAGCAGCCAGGGGACTAGCGGGAGACGCGAGCAGTACTTC. The entire variable domain, with the rest obtained from reference TRBV7-9 and TRBJ2-7, is as follows: DTGVSQNPRHKITKRGQNVTFRCDPISEHNRLYWYRQTLGQGPEFLTYFQNEAQLEKSRLLSDRFSAERPKGSFSTLEIQRTEQGDSAMYLCASSQGTSGRREQYFGPGTRLTVT.

The V call is TRBV7-8, the J call TRBJ2-7; D is perhaps TRBD1 (5 bases). CDR3 size: 16 residues. Germline CDR1 reads SGHVS; CDR2 reads FQNEAQ. Trimming cost V 2 bases and J 2 bases, with 16 bases left between them. The CDR3 DNA sequence: TGTGCCAGCAGCTTATATTCCGTAGGGGCGACCTACGAGCAGTACTTC. Its protein product is CASSLYSVGATYEQYF.

This chain uses TRBV4-3 with TRBJ1-2, with TRBD1 matching over 9 bases. J was trimmed by 2 bases and V by 1 base; bases with no gene match: 2. The CDR3 contains 15 residues. Per germline, CDR1 LGHNA and CDR2 YSLEER. The CDR3 loop is CASSQADRGNYGYTF. DNA of the CDR3: TGCGCCAGCAGCCAAGCTGACAGGGGGAACTATGGCTACACCTTC.

This rearrangement joins TRBV7-8 to TRBJ2-7, with TRBD2 identical over 9 bases. The CDR3 is made up of 16 amino acids. V lost 0 bases, J lost 1 base, and 4 bases stayed unmatched. The germline gives CDR1 SGHVS, CDR2 FQNEAQ. The CDR3 coding sequence is TGTGCCAGCAGCTTAGCGGGGCTAGCGGGATCCTACGAGCAGTACTTC. Amino acid sequence: CASSLAGLAGSYEQYF.

The rearrangement links TRBV10-3 to TRBJ1-4; maybe TRBD1 (6 bases). V lost 3 bases and J 3 bases, leaving 11 bases between the germline ends. CDR1 and CDR2 from the germline V gene are ENHRY and SYGVKD. This CDR3 contains 15 residues. The CDR3 spells CAISEGTLANEKLFF. The CDR3 region has the DNA TGTGCCATCAGTGAAGGGACACTCGCTAATGAAAAACTGTTTTTT.